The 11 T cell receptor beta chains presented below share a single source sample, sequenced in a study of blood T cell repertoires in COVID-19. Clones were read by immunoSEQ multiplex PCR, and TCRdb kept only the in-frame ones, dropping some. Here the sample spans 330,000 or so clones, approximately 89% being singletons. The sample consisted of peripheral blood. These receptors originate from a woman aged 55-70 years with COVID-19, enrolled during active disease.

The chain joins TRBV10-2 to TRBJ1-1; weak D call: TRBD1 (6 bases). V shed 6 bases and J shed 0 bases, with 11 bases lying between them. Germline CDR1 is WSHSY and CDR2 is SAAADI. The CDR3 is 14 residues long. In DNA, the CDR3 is TGCGCCAGCAGCGAGGACAGCCTGAACACTGAAGCTTTCTTT. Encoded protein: CASSEDSLNTEAFF.

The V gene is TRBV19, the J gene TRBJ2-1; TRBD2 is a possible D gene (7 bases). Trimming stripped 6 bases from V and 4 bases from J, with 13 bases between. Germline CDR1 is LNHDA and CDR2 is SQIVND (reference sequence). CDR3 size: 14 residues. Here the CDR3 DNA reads TGTGCCAGTAGGGGGCGGGGGCCTTACAATGAGCAGTTCTTC. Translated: CASRGRGPYNEQFF.

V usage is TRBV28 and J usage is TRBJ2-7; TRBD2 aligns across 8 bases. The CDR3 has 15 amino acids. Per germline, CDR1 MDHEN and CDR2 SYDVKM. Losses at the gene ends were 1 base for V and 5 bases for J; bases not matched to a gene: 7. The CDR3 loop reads CASSLSGLVEHEQYF. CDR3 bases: TGTGCCAGCAGTTTATCGGGACTAGTGGAGCACGAGCAGTACTTC.

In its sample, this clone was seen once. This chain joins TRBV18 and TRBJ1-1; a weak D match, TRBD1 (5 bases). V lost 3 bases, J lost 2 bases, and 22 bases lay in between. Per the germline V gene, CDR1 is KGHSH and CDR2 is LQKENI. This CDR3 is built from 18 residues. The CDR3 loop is CASSPLGGGSSDNTEAFF. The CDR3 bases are TGTGCCAGCTCACCCCTTGGGGGAGGGAGTAGCGACAACACTGAAGCTTTCTTT.

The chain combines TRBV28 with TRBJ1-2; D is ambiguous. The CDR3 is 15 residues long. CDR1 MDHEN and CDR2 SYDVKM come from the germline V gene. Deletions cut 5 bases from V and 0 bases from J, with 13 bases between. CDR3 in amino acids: CASSKTPSTNYGYTF. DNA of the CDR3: TGTGCCAGCAGTAAGACACCCTCAACTAACTATGGCTACACCTTC.

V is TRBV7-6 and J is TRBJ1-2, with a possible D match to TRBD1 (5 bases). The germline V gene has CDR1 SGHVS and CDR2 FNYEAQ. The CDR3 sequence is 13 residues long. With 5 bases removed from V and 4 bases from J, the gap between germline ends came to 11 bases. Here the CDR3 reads CASSPGFAYGYTF. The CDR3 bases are TGTGCCAGCAGCCCAGGGTTTGCCTATGGCTACACCTTC. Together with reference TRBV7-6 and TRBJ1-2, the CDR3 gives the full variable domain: GAGVSQSPRYKVTKRGQDVALRCDPISGHVSLYWYRQALGQGPEFLTYFNYEAQQDKSGLPNDRFSAERPEGSISTLTIQRTEQRDSAMYRCASSPGFAYGYTFGSGTRLTVV.

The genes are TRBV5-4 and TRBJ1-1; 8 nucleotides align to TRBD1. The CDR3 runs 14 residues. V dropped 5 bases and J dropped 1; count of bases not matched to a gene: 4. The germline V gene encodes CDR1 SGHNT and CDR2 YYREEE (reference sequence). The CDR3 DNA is TGTGCCAGCAGGTTTGGACAGGGGAACACTGAAGCTTTCTTT. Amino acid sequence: CASRFGQGNTEAFF. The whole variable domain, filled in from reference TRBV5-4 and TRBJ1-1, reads ETGVTQSPTHLIKTRGQQVTLRCSSQSGHNTVSWYQQALGQGPQFIFQYYREEENGRGNFPPRFSGLQFPNYSSELNVNALELDDSALYLCASRFGQGNTEAFFGQGTRLTVV.

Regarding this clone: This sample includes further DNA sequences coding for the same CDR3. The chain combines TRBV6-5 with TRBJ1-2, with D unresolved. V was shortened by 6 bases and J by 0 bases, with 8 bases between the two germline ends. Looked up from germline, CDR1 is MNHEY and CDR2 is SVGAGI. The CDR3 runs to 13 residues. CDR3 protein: CASSFTANYGYTF. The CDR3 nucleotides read TGTGCCAGCAGCTTCACAGCTAACTATGGCTACACCTTC.

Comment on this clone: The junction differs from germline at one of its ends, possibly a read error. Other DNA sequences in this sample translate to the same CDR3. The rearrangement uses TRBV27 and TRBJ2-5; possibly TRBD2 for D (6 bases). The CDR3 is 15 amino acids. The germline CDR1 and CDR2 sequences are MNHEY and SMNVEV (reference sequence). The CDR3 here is CASSPRDSLGETQYF. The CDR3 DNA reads TGTGCCAGCAGTCCCCGGGACTCTCTAGGAGAGACTCAGTACTTC.

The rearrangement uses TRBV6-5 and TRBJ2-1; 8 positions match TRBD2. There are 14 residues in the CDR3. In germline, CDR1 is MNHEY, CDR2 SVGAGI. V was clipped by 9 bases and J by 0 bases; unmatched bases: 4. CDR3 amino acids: CASTGTSSYNEQFF. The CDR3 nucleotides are TGTGCCAGTACCGGGACTAGCTCCTACAATGAGCAGTTCTTC.

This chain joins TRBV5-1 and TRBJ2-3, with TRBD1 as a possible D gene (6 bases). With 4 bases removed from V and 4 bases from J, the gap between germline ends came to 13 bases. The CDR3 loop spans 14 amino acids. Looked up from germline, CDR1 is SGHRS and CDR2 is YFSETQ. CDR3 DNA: TGCGCCAGCAGCCCGGTGGCAGGGGCAGATACGCAGTATTTT. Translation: CASSPVAGADTQYF.